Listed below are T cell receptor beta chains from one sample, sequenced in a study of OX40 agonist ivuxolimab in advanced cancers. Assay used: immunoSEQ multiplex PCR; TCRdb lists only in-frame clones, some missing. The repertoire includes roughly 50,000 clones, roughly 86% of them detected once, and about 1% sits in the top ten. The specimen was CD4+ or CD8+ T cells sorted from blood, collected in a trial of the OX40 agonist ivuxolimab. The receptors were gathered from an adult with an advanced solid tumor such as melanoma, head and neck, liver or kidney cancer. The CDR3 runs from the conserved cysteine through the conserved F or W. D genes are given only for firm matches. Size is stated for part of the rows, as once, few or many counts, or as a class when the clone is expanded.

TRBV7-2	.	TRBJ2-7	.	CASSLASGGYEQYF	TGTGCCAGCAGCTTAGCGTCAGGGGGGTACGAGCAGTACTTC
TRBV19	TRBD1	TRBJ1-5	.	CASTSGQDNQPQHF	TGTGCCAGTACCTCGGGACAGGATAATCAGCCCCAGCATTTT
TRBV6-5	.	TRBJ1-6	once	CASFRVQGSPLHF	TGTGCCAGCTTCAGGGTTCAGGGATCACCCCTCCACTTT
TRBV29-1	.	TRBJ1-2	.	CSVETTPYGYTF	TGCAGCGTTGAAACAACACCGTATGGCTACACCTTC
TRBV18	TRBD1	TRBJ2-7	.	CASSLAGTGSYEQYF	TGTGCCAGCTCACTCGCCGGGACAGGCTCCTACGAGCAGTACTTC
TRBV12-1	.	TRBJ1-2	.	CASSSPRDRAGDGYTF	TGTGCCAGCAGCTCTCCCCGTGACAGGGCCGGAGATGGCTACACCTTC
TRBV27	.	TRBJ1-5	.	CASSSLSGGDQPQHF	TGTGCCAGCAGTTCCCTGAGTGGGGGGGATCAGCCCCAGCATTTT
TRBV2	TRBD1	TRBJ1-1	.	CASSDNRGNTEAFF	TGTGCCAGCAGTGACAACAGGGGGAACACTGAAGCTTTCTTT
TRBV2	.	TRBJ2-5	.	CASSDEGVKQTQYF	TGTGCCAGCAGTGACGAGGGAGTCAAGCAGACCCAGTACTTC
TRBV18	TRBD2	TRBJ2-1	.	CASSPLLGTSGADEQFF	TGTGCCAGCTCACCCTTACTCGGGACTAGCGGGGCGGATGAGCAGTTCTTC
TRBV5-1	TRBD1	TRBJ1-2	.	CASSLGTGGAYGYTF	TGCGCCAGCAGCTTGGGGACAGGGGGCGCCTATGGCTACACCTTC
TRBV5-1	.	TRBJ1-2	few	CASSLEGRYGYTF	TGCGCCAGCAGCCTGGAGGGGCGCTATGGCTACACCTTC
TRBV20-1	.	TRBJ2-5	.	CSAGTQYF	TGCAGTGCGGGGACCCAGTACTTC
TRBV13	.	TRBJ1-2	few	CASSLGGGIYGYTF	TGTGCCAGCAGCTTAGGCGGGGGAATCTATGGCTACACCTTC
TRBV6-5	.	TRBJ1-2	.	CASSYRDQRGYTF	TGTGCCAGCAGTTACCGGGACCAGCGGGGCTACACCTTC
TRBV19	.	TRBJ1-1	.	CASSPRHLAEAFF	TGTGCCAGTAGTCCAAGACACCTAGCTGAAGCTTTCTTT
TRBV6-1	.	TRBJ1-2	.	CASVPGDPYGYTF	TGTGCCAGTGTACCAGGGGACCCCTATGGCTACACCTTC
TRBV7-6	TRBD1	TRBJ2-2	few	CASSPGPQGTSTGELFF	TGTGCCAGCAGCCCGGGACCACAGGGGACGAGCACCGGGGAGCTGTTTTTT
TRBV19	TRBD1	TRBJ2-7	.	CASRWGQGSGEQYF	TGTGCCAGTAGATGGGGACAGGGAAGTGGCGAGCAGTACTTC
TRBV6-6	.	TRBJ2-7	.	CASTLAPGTSYEQYF	TGTGCCAGCACCTTGGCGCCCGGGACTTCCTACGAGCAGTACTTC
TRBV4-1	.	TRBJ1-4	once	CASSLVIRATNEKLFF	TGCGCCAGCAGCCTAGTAATTAGGGCAACTAATGAAAAACTGTTTTTT
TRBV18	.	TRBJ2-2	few	CASLGAVNTGELFF	TGTGCCAGCTTAGGGGCGGTGAACACCGGGGAGCTGTTTTTT
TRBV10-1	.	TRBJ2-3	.	CAGSEGVDTQYF	TGCGCCGGCAGTGAGGGGGTAGATACGCAGTATTTT
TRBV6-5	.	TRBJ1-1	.	CASREGAEAFF	TGTGCCAGCAGAGAAGGGGCTGAAGCTTTCTTT
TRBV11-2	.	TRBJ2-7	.	CASSLVQGATYEQYF	TGTGCCAGCAGCTTAGTACAGGGTGCCACCTACGAGCAGTACTTC
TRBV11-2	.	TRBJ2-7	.	CASSANYEQYF	TGTGCCAGCAGCGCAAACTACGAGCAGTACTTC
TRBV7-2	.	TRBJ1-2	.	CASSFDRLSNYGYTF	TGTGCCAGCAGCTTCGACAGGCTGTCTAACTATGGCTACACCTTC
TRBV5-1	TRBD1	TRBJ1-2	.	CASSLEGASYGYTF	TGCGCCAGCAGCTTGGAGGGGGCCTCCTATGGCTACACCTTC
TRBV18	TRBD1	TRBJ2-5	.	CASSRQGRETQYF	TGTGCCAGCTCTCGACAGGGGAGGGAGACCCAGTACTTC
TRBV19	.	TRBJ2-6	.	CASSTTASSGANVLTF	TGTGCCAGTAGTACCACAGCTAGCTCTGGGGCCAACGTCCTGACTTTC
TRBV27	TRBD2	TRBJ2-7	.	CASKGLAGARAYEQYF	TGTGCCAGCAAGGGACTAGCGGGGGCCAGGGCCTACGAGCAGTACTTC
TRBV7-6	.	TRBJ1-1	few	CASSLTVNTEAFF	TGTGCCAGCAGCTTAACGGTGAACACTGAAGCTTTCTTT
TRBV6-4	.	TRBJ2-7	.	CASRGHPNLHEQYF	TGTGCCAGCAGGGGACACCCAAACCTCCACGAGCAGTACTTC
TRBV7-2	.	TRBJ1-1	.	CASSEGTGGNTEAFF	TGTGCCAGCAGCGAAGGCACGGGGGGGAACACTGAAGCTTTCTTT
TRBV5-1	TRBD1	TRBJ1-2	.	CASSGGTGIESNYGYTF	TGCGCCAGCAGCGGGGGGACAGGGATCGAGAGTAACTATGGCTACACCTTC
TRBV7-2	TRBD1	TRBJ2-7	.	CASSSPGTGLYEQYF	TGTGCCAGCAGCTCCCCCGGGACAGGCCTCTACGAGCAGTACTTC
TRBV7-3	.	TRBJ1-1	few	CASSLRGVNAEAFF	TGTGCCAGCAGCTTACGTGGGGTAAACGCTGAAGCTTTCTTT
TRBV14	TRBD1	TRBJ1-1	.	CASQNNRGPSTEAFF	TGTGCCAGCCAAAACAACAGGGGGCCGTCGACTGAAGCTTTCTTT
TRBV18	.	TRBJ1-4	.	CASSGGIDEKLFF	TGTGCCAGCTCAGGTGGCATCGATGAAAAACTGTTTTTT
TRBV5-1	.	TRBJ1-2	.	CASSLALPNYGYTF	TGCGCCAGCAGCTTGGCTCTCCCTAACTATGGCTACACCTTC
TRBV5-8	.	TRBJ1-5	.	CAIQGLRGNQPQHF	TGTGCCATCCAGGGGTTGAGAGGCAATCAGCCCCAGCATTTT
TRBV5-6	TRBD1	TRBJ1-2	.	CASRDRGRFGYTF	TGTGCCAGCCGGGACAGGGGGCGATTTGGCTACACCTTC
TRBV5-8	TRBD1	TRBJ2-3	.	CASSLGTGAEDTQYF	TGTGCCAGCAGCTTGGGGACAGGGGCGGAAGATACGCAGTATTTT
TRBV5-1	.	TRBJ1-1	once	CASSSAVTRGNTEAFF	TGCGCCAGCAGCTCGGCAGTGACCAGGGGGAACACTGAAGCTTTCTTT
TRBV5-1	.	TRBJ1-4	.	CASSLGPDSNEKLFF	TGCGCCAGCAGCTTGGGTCCCGATTCTAATGAAAAACTGTTTTTT
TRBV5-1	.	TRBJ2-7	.	CASSKGRPYEQYF	TGCGCCAGCAGCAAGGGACGCCCCTACGAGCAGTACTTC
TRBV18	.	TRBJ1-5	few	CASSPLLENQPQHF	TGTGCCAGCTCACCACTTCTTGAGAATCAGCCCCAGCATTTT
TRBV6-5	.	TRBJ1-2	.	CASSYQPVNYGYTF	TGTGCCAGCAGTTACCAACCAGTTAACTATGGCTACACCTTC
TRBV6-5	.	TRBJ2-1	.	CASSYLQTLYNEQFF	TGTGCCAGCAGTTACCTCCAGACTCTTTACAATGAGCAGTTCTTC
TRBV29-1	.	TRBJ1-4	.	CSVARGGTNEKLFF	TGCAGCGTTGCCCGTGGGGGCACTAATGAAAAACTGTTTTTT
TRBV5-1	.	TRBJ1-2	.	CASSVERGGYTF	TGCGCCAGCAGCGTAGAACGTGGTGGCTACACCTTC
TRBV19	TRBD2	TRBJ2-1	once	CASSRGSGGPGNEQFF	TGTGCCAGTAGTAGGGGGTCGGGGGGGCCTGGCAATGAGCAGTTCTTC
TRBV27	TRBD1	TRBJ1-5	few	CASGRDRGLGPQHF	TGTGCCAGCGGCCGGGACAGGGGTTTAGGGCCCCAGCATTTT
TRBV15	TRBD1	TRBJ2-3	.	CATSRGGQGFTDTQYF	TGTGCCACCAGCAGGGGGGGACAGGGGTTTACAGATACGCAGTATTTT
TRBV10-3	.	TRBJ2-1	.	CAISGDITYNEQFF	TGTGCCATCAGTGGAGACATTACTTACAATGAGCAGTTCTTC
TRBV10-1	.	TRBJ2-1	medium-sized	CASSQVSKDKNEQFF	TGCGCCAGCAGTCAGGTCTCCAAAGACAAAAATGAGCAGTTCTTC